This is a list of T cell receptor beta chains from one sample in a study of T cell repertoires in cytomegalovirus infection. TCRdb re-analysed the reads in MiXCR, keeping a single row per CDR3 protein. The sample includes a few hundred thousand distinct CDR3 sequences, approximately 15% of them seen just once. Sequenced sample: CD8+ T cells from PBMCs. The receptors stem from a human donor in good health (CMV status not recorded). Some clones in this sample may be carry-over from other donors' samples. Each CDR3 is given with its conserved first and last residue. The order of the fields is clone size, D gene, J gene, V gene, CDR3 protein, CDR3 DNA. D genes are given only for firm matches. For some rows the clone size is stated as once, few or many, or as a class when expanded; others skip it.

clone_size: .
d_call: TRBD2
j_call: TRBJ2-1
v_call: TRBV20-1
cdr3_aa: CSARSPETSVRSYNEQFF
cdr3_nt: TGCAGTGCCCGTTCTCCGGAGACTAGCGTACGATCCTACAATGAGCAGTTCTTC

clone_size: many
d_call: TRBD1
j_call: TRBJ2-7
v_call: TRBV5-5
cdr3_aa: CASSFYENPGQSYEQYF
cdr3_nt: TGTGCCAGCAGCTTCTACGAAAATCCGGGACAGAGTTACGAGCAGTACTTC

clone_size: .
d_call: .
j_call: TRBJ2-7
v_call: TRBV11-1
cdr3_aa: CASSRGGVEQYF
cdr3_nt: TGTGCCAGCAGTCGAGGGGGGGTCGAGCAGTACTTC

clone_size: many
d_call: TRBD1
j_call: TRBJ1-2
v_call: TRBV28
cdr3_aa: CASSFSGGDGYTF
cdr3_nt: TGTGCCAGCAGTTTTTCAGGGGGCGATGGCTACACCTTC

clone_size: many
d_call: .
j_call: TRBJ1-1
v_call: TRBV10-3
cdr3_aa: CAISVASEGTEAFF
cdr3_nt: TGTGCCATCAGTGTGGCCAGTGAGGGCACTGAAGCTTTCTTT

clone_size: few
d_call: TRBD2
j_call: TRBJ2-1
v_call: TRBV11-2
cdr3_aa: CASSLPLAGFYNEQFF
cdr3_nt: TGTGCCAGCAGCTTACCGCTAGCGGGGTTCTACAATGAGCAGTTCTTC

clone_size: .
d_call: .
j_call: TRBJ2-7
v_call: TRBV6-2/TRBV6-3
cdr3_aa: CASRRFDPYEQYF
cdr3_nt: TGTGCCAGCAGGAGGTTCGATCCCTACGAGCAGTACTTC

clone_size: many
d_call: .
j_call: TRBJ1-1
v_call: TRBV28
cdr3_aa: CASSPGLNTEAFF
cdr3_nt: TGTGCCAGCAGTCCGGGGCTTAACACTGAAGCTTTCTTT

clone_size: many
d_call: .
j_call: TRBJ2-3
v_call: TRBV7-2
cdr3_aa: CASSAPRAPGADTQYF
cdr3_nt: TGTGCCAGCAGCGCGCCCCGGGCCCCCGGAGCGGATACGCAGTATTTT

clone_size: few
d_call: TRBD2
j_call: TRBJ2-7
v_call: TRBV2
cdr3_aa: CASSEEVELAGPGATYEQYF
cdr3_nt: TGTGCCAGCAGTGAAGAGGTTGAGCTAGCGGGGCCCGGGGCAACCTACGAGCAGTACTTC

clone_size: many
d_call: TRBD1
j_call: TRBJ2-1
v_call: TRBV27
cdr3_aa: CASSPRTGGNEQFF
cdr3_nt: TGTGCCAGCAGTCCAAGGACAGGGGGCAATGAGCAGTTCTTC

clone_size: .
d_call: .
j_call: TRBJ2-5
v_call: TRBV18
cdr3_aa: CASSPGRGRETQYF
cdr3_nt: TGTGCCAGCTCACCAGGCAGGGGAAGAGAGACCCAGTACTTC

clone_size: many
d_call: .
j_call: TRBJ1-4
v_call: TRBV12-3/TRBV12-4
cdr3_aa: CASSLLPSGEKLFF
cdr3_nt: TGTGCCAGCAGTTTATTGCCAAGCGGGGAAAAACTGTTTTTT

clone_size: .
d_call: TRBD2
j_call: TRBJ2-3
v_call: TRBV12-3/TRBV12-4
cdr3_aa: CASSPLAGGPGTDTQYF
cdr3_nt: TGTGCCAGCAGTCCCCTAGCGGGGGGGCCTGGCACAGATACGCAGTATTTT

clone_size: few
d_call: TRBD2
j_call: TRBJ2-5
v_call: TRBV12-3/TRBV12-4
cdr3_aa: CASSLSGLALTETQYF
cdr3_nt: TGTGCCAGCAGTTTATCGGGACTAGCCTTGACGGAGACCCAGTACTTC

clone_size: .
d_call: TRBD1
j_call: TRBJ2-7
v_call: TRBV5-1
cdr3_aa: CASSLGDRSIPSYEQYF
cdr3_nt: TGCGCCAGCAGCTTGGGGGACAGGTCAATCCCTTCCTACGAGCAGTACTTC

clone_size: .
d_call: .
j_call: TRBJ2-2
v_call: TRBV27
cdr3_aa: CASNKFQAGDTGELFF
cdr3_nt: TGTGCCAGCAATAAATTCCAGGCAGGTGACACCGGGGAGCTGTTTTTT

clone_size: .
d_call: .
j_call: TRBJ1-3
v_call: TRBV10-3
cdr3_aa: CAISESTRQGLSGNTIYF
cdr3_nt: TGTGCCATCAGTGAGTCGACTCGGCAGGGTCTATCTGGAAACACCATATATTTT

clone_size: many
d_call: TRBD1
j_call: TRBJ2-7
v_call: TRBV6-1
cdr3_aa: CASSRQGVYEQYF
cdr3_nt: TGTGCCAGCAGCCGACAGGGAGTCTACGAGCAGTACTTC

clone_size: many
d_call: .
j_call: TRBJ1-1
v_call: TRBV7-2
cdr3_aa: CASSLEGNTEAFF
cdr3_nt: TGTGCCAGCAGCTTGGAGGGGAACACTGAAGCTTTCTTT

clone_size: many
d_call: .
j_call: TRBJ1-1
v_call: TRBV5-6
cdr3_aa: CASSLMAATEAFF
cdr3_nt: TGTGCCAGCAGCTTGATGGCAGCGACTGAAGCTTTCTTT

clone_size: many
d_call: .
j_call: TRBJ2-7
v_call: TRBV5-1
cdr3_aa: CASRTWGGGDEQYF
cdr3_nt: TGCGCCAGCAGGACGTGGGGGGGGGGCGACGAGCAGTACTTC

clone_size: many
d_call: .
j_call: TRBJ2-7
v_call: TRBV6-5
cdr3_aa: CASSYGHEQYF
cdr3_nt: TGTGCCAGCAGTTACGGCCACGAGCAGTACTTC

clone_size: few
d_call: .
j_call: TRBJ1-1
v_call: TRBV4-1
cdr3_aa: CASSQDIRSTEAFF
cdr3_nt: TGCGCCAGCAGCCAAGATATACGATCCACTGAAGCTTTCTTT

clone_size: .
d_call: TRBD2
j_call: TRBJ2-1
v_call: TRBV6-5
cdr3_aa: CASSLTGGDYSPSNEQFF
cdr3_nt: TGTGCCAGCAGTTTAACCGGGGGGGACTATTCCCCAAGCAATGAGCAGTTCTTC

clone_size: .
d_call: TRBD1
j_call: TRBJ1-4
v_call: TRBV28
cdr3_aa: CASSKGGHGQGDEKLFF
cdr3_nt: TGTGCCAGCAGTAAAGGGGGCCACGGGCAGGGAGATGAAAAACTGTTTTTT

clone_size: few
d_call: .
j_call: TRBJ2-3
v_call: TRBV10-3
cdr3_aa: CAISDPLDSADTQYF
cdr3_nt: TGTGCCATCAGTGACCCCCTGGACAGTGCAGATACGCAGTATTTT

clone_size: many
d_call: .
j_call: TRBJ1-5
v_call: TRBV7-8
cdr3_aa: CASSLGGLQPQHF
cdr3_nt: TGTGCCAGCAGCTTAGGGGGTCTGCAGCCCCAGCATTTT

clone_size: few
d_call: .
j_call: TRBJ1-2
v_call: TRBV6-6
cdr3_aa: CASSLGEGGYTF
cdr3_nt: TGTGCCAGCAGCCTGGGCGAGGGTGGCTACACCTTC

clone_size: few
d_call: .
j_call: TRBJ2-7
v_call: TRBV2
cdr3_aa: CASSGRDTSPREQYF
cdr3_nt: TGTGCCAGCAGTGGCCGGGACACCTCCCCCCGGGAGCAGTACTTC

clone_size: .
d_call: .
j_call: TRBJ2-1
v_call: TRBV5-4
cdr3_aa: CASSNSHRDFNEQFF
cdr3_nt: TGTGCCAGCAGCAATTCCCACAGGGATTTCAATGAGCAGTTCTTC

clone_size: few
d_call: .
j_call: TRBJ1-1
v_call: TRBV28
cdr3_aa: CASSTMVLGGARNTEAFF
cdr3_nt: TGTGCCAGCAGTACGATGGTATTAGGGGGGGCGCGGAACACTGAAGCTTTCTTT

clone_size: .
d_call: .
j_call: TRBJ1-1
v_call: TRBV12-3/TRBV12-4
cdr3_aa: CASSLSGGGTTEAFF
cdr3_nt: TGTGCCAGCAGTTTAAGTGGCGGCGGAACGACTGAAGCTTTCTTT

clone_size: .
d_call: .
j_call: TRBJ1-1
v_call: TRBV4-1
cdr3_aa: CASSHSIDVRYYRGTEAFF
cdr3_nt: TGCGCCAGCAGCCACAGCATCGACGTAAGGTACTATCGCGGAACTGAAGCTTTCTTT

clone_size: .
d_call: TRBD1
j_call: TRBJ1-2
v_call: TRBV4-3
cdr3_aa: CASSQEVTGVNYGYTF
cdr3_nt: TGCGCCAGCAGCCAAGAGGTGACAGGGGTTAACTATGGCTACACCTTC

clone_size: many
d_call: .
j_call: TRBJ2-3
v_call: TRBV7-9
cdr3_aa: CASSSATEWGTDTQYF
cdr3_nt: TGTGCCAGCAGCTCCGCGACAGAATGGGGCACAGATACGCAGTATTTT

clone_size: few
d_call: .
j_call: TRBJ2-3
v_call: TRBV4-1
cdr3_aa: CASSQHPGQIWYF
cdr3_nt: TGCGCCAGCAGCCAGCATCCGGGACAAATTTGGTATTTT

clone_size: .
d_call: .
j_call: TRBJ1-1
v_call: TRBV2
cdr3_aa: CASSLGSPNTEAFF
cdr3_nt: TGTGCCAGCAGCCTAGGGTCCCCGAACACTGAAGCTTTCTTT

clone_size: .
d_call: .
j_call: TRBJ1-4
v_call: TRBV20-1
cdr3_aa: CSASFLRTSEDEKLFF
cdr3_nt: TGCAGTGCTAGTTTCCTGCGAACTAGTGAGGATGAAAAACTGTTTTTT

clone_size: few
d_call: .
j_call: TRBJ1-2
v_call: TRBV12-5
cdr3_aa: CASGFTEVVHFGYTF
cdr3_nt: TGTGCTAGTGGCTTCACCGAGGTGGTGCATTTCGGCTACACCTTC

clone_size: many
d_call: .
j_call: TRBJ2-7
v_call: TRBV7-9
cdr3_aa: CASSRSIDEQYF
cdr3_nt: TGTGCCAGCAGCCGGTCCATCGACGAGCAGTACTTC

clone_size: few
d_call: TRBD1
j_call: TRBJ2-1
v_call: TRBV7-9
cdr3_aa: CASSHYPDRGYNEQFF
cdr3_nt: TGTGCCAGCAGCCATTACCCGGACAGGGGTTACAATGAGCAGTTCTTC

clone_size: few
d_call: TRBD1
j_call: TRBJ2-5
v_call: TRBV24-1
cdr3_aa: CATGTGQETQYF
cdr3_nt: TGTGCCACCGGGACAGGGCAGGAGACCCAGTACTTC

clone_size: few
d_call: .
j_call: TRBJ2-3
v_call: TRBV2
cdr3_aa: CASSDTAGARTDTQYF
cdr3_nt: TGTGCCAGCAGTGATACGGCGGGGGCCCGCACAGATACGCAGTATTTT

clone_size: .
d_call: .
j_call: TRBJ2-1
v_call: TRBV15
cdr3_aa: CATRDSKGLSSYNEQFF
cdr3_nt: TGTGCCACCAGGGATAGCAAGGGGCTAAGCTCCTACAATGAGCAGTTCTTC

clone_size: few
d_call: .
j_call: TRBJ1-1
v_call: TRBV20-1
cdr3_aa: CSALRVANTEAFF
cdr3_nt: TGCAGTGCCCTGCGGGTCGCGAACACTGAAGCTTTCTTT

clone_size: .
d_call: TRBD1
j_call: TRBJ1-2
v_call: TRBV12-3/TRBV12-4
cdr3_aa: CASSYGTGVVYTF
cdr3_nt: TGTGCCAGCAGTTACGGGACAGGGGTTGTCTACACCTTC

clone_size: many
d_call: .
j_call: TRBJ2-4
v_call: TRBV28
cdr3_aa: CASRDDSNLAKNIQYF
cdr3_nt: TGTGCCAGCAGGGACGACAGCAACCTAGCCAAAAACATTCAGTACTTC

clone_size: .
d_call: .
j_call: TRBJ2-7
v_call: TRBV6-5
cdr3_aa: CAIRGRGAYEQYF
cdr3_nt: TGTGCCATACGGGGTCGGGGCGCCTACGAGCAGTACTTC

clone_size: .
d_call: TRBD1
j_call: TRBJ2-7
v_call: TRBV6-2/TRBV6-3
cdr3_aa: CASSFSGGGNEQYF
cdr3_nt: TGTGCCAGCAGTTTCTCAGGGGGCGGGAACGAGCAGTACTTC